This T cell receptor beta chain was obtained from a study of control samples from healthy donors and cancer patients. The data were produced by immunoSEQ multiplex PCR, yet TCRdb's version contains in-frame clones alone and is incomplete. This sample has 200,000 to 250,000 clones, with around 94% found just once. The CDR3 extends over 13 amino acids. Germline V CDR1 and CDR2: SGHVS, FQNEAQ. Deletions cut 6 bases from V and 3 bases from J, with 9 bases between. The sequenced sample consisted of blood. This clonotype was sampled from a man in his fifties or sixties in good health. The rearrangement joins TRBV7-8 to TRBJ2-1; the D is unclear. CDR3 sequence reads: CASRGWNYNEQFF. In DNA form, the CDR3 reads TGTGCCAGCAGGGGCTGGAACTACAATGAGCAGTTCTTC.